A selection of T cell receptor beta chains follows, all from one sample in a study of T cells in Graves' hyperthyroidism and ophthalmopathy. TCRdb itself ran the multiplex PCR reads through MiXCR, one entry per CDR3 protein. The sample holds roughly 660,000 distinct CDR3 sequences; roughly 17% are singletons and the top ten take roughly 15%. The specimen was blood. These receptors all stem from a man aged 45-60 years with Graves' hyperthyroidism. Both conserved end residues are part of each CDR3. The order of the fields is CDR3 DNA, CDR3 protein, D gene, V gene, clone size, J gene. The D gene is left open where the match is weak. Clone size is stated in some rows and not others, as once, few, many or a class when expanded.

CDR3 DNA: TGTGCCAGCAGTCTACAACAGGGGTACACTGAAGCTTTCTTT; CDR3 protein: CASSLQQGYTEAFF; D gene: TRBD1; V gene: TRBV7-6; clone size: few; J gene: TRBJ1-1
CDR3 DNA: TGCAGCGTGCCTTGGACAGGGAATAACTATGGCTACACCTTC; CDR3 protein: CSVPWTGNNYGYTF; D gene: TRBD1; V gene: TRBV29-1; clone size: many; J gene: TRBJ1-2
CDR3 DNA: TGCGCCAGCAGCGTACCGGGACTAGCGGGATCTAATGAGCAGTTCTTC; CDR3 protein: CASSVPGLAGSNEQFF; D gene: TRBD2; V gene: TRBV5-1; clone size: few; J gene: TRBJ2-1
CDR3 DNA: TGTGCCAGCAGCTCCTCCCGGGGGGATAGCAATCAGCCCCAGCATTTT; CDR3 protein: CASSSSRGDSNQPQHF; D gene: NA; V gene: TRBV13; clone size: NA; J gene: TRBJ1-5
CDR3 DNA: TGTGCCAGCAGTTACGATTATAGCAATCAGCCCCAGCATTTT; CDR3 protein: CASSYDYSNQPQHF; D gene: NA; V gene: TRBV6-1; clone size: many; J gene: TRBJ1-5
CDR3 DNA: TGTGCCAGCAGTTTCCGCGGGGATCCCAGTGAAGCTTTCTTT; CDR3 protein: CASSFRGDPSEAFF; D gene: NA; V gene: TRBV27; clone size: many; J gene: TRBJ1-1
CDR3 DNA: TGTGCCAGCAGAACACAGGATTCCTACGAGCAGTACTTC; CDR3 protein: CASRTQDSYEQYF; D gene: NA; V gene: TRBV7-9; clone size: NA; J gene: TRBJ2-7
CDR3 DNA: TGTGCCAGCTCACCACCCGAGATATTCAATGGCTACACCTTC; CDR3 protein: CASSPPEIFNGYTF; D gene: NA; V gene: TRBV18; clone size: NA; J gene: TRBJ1-2
CDR3 DNA: TGTGCCAGCAGTCCAAATCCACTCTCTAACTATGGCTACACCTTT; CDR3 protein: CASSPNPLSNYGYTF; D gene: NA; V gene: TRBV6-1; clone size: many; J gene: TRBJ1-2
CDR3 DNA: TGTGCCAGCAGTGTGTTGGCGGACCCCTCCTACGAGCAGTACTTC; CDR3 protein: CASSVLADPSYEQYF; D gene: NA; V gene: TRBV2; clone size: many; J gene: TRBJ2-7
CDR3 DNA: TGTGCCACTCCAGGCGCGATTAGCTCCTACAATGAGCAGTTCTTC; CDR3 protein: CATPGAISSYNEQFF; D gene: NA; V gene: TRBV15; clone size: many; J gene: TRBJ2-1
CDR3 DNA: TGTGCCAGTAGTCTTACAGGGGGCATCGGGGAGCTGTTTTTT; CDR3 protein: CASSLTGGIGELFF; D gene: TRBD1; V gene: TRBV19; clone size: NA; J gene: TRBJ2-2
CDR3 DNA: TGTGCCAGCAGTTTGCGGCAGGGTGGCGAGCAGTACTTC; CDR3 protein: CASSLRQGGEQYF; D gene: NA; V gene: TRBV12-3/TRBV12-4; clone size: many; J gene: TRBJ2-7
CDR3 DNA: TGTGCCACCAGCAGAGATCACACCATCACCGGGGAGCTGTTTTTT; CDR3 protein: CATSRDHTITGELFF; D gene: NA; V gene: TRBV15; clone size: many; J gene: TRBJ2-2
CDR3 DNA: TGTGCCAGCAGCAGCACAGGGGGATTTCAAGAGACCCAGTACTTC; CDR3 protein: CASSSTGGFQETQYF; D gene: TRBD1; V gene: TRBV5-6; clone size: many; J gene: TRBJ2-5
CDR3 DNA: TGTGCCAGCAGCTCCATACCGGACACAAAGGGTGAGCAGTTCTTC; CDR3 protein: CASSSIPDTKGEQFF; D gene: NA; V gene: TRBV7-3; clone size: many; J gene: TRBJ2-1
CDR3 DNA: TGTGCCAGCAGTGGGGACAGGGCACACCAAGAGACCCAGTACTTC; CDR3 protein: CASSGDRAHQETQYF; D gene: TRBD1; V gene: TRBV6-1; clone size: many; J gene: TRBJ2-5
CDR3 DNA: TGTGCCAGCAGTGAAGGGCGGACATCCTACAATGAGCAGTTCTTC; CDR3 protein: CASSEGRTSYNEQFF; D gene: NA; V gene: TRBV2; clone size: many; J gene: TRBJ2-1
CDR3 DNA: TGTGCCACCAAAGCCCTGCAAAGGAACACCGGGGAGCTGTTTTTT; CDR3 protein: CATKALQRNTGELFF; D gene: NA; V gene: TRBV10-3; clone size: many; J gene: TRBJ2-2
CDR3 DNA: TGTGCCAGCAGCAGCAGGATTGACTACGAGCAGTACTTC; CDR3 protein: CASSSRIDYEQYF; D gene: NA; V gene: TRBV28; clone size: many; J gene: TRBJ2-7
CDR3 DNA: TGTGCCAGCTCACCAGGGATACGGGAAAAACTGTTTTTT; CDR3 protein: CASSPGIREKLFF; D gene: NA; V gene: TRBV18; clone size: few; J gene: TRBJ1-4
CDR3 DNA: TGTGCCAGCAGCTTAGATCCGGGAGGGGTATACAATGAGCAGTTCTTC; CDR3 protein: CASSLDPGGVYNEQFF; D gene: TRBD2; V gene: TRBV5-6; clone size: NA; J gene: TRBJ2-1
CDR3 DNA: TGTGCCAGCAGCTTAGCCCCAGGGCGGGAGCAGTACTTC; CDR3 protein: CASSLAPGREQYF; D gene: NA; V gene: TRBV11-3; clone size: many; J gene: TRBJ2-7
CDR3 DNA: TGTGCCAGCAGTTTATACGGGGTGTTCTACGAGCAGTACTTC; CDR3 protein: CASSLYGVFYEQYF; D gene: NA; V gene: TRBV27; clone size: many; J gene: TRBJ2-7
CDR3 DNA: TGTGCCAGCAACCTCGGGACGCCAAGCACAGATACGCAGTATTTT; CDR3 protein: CASNLGTPSTDTQYF; D gene: NA; V gene: TRBV6-2/TRBV6-3; clone size: NA; J gene: TRBJ2-3
CDR3 DNA: TGCAGTGCCGGACAGGGCTCTAGCTCTGGAAACACCATATATTTT; CDR3 protein: CSAGQGSSSGNTIYF; D gene: TRBD1; V gene: TRBV20-1; clone size: many; J gene: TRBJ1-3
CDR3 DNA: TGTGCCATCAGTGAGCCCCTACCCCAGGCAGGGGGAGGTCCCATGAACACTGAAGCTTTCTTT; CDR3 protein: CAISEPLPQAGGGPMNTEAFF; D gene: TRBD1; V gene: TRBV10-3; clone size: many; J gene: TRBJ1-1
CDR3 DNA: TGTGCCAGCAGTCCGCGGACTAGCGGGAACCCCTACAATGAGCAGTTCTTC; CDR3 protein: CASSPRTSGNPYNEQFF; D gene: TRBD2; V gene: TRBV27; clone size: NA; J gene: TRBJ2-1
CDR3 DNA: TGTGCCAGCAGTGAAAAGGGACAGGGGGGCTACGAGCAGTACTTC; CDR3 protein: CASSEKGQGGYEQYF; D gene: TRBD1; V gene: TRBV12-3/TRBV12-4; clone size: NA; J gene: TRBJ2-7
CDR3 DNA: TGCGCCAGCAGTGATTATACCGACAGCTTAGCTAACTATGGCTACACCTTC; CDR3 protein: CASSDYTDSLANYGYTF; D gene: NA; V gene: TRBV10-2; clone size: NA; J gene: TRBJ1-2